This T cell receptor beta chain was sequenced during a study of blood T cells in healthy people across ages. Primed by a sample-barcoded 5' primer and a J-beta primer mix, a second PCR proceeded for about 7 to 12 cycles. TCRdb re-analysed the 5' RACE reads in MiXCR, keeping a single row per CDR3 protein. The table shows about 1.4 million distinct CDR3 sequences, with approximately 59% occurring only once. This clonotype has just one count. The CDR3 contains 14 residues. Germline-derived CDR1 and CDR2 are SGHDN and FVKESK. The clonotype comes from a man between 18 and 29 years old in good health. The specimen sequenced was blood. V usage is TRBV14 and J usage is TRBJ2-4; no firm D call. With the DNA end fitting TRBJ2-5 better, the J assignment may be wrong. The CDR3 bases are TGTGCCAGCAGCAGTTACAGCGACCAAGAGACCCAGTACTTC. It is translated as CASSSYSDQETQYF.